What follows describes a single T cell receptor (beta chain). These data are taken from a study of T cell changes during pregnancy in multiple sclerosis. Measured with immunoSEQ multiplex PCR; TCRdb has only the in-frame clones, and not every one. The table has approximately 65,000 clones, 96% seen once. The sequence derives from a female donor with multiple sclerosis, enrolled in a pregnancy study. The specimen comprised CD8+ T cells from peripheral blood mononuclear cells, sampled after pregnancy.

CDR3 DNA: TGTGCCAGCAGCGTAGGGGGCGCAGGGGCTGGAAACACCATATATTTT. Translating gives CASSVGGAGAGNTIYF. The rearrangement links TRBV9 to TRBJ1-3; TRBD1 is a possible D gene (6 bases). Trimming removed 0 bases at V and 2 bases at J, with 12 bases between. The germline V gene encodes CDR1 SGDLS and CDR2 YYNGEE. This CDR3 is 16 amino acids long.